This TCR beta chain was documented in a study of blood T cell repertoires in COVID-19. Study context: There were acute and convalescent COVID-19 samples, and they came from the United States, Italy and Spain. PBMCs, B-cell-depleted T cells, or T cells were the source of the cDNA or gDNA that made up the material.

TCRdb's table, derived via immunoSEQ multiplex PCR, lists solely in-frame clones and lacks some. This sample has 250,000 to 350,000 clones, with roughly four fifths found just once. This CDR3 comprises 14 residues. The V gene lost 6 bases and the J gene lost 3 bases, with 11 bases spanning the gap. The germline gives CDR1 MNHEY, CDR2 SVGAGI. Sample: peripheral blood. The TCR sequence derives from a person in their 70s with COVID-19, enrolled during active disease. The V gene is TRBV6-5, the J gene TRBJ2-2; D gene ambiguous. The chain's CDR3 is CASRSGRDTGELFF. CDR3 nucleotides: TGTGCCAGCAGATCGGGTCGGGACACCGGGGAGCTGTTTTTT.